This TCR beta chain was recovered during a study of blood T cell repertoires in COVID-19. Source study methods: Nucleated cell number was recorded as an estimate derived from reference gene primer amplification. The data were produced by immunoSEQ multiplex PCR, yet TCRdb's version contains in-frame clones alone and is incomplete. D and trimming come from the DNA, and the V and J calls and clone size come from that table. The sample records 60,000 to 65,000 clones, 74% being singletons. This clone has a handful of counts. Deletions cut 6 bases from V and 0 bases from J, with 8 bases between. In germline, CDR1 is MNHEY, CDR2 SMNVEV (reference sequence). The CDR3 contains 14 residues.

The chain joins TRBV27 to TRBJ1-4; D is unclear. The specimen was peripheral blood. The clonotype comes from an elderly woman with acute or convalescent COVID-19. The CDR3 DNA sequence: TGTGCCAGCAGCCAGGTTGCAACTAATGAAAAACTGTTTTTT. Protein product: CASSQVATNEKLFF.